A selection of T cell receptor beta chains follows, all from one sample in a study of cytomegalovirus exposure and HLA in healthy donors. Produced via immunoSEQ multiplex PCR; TCRdb's table is partial and in-frame only. This repertoire includes roughly 120,000 clones. Sequencing was done on a sample of PBMCs. These receptors were taken from a young man in good health and CMV-seronegative. Each CDR3 is given with its conserved first and last residue. A D gene is named only where the DNA matches it firmly.

j_gene: TRBJ2-7
v_gene: TRBV28
d_gene: TRBD2
CDR3nt: TGTGCCAGCAGTCCGCCCGGGGGGGGAAGCTCCTACGAGCAGTACTTC
CDR3aa: CASSPPGGGSSYEQYF

j_gene: TRBJ1-4
v_gene: TRBV19
d_gene: .
CDR3nt: TGTGCCAGTAGTGGGAGCTTTGAAAAACTGTTTTTT
CDR3aa: CASSGSFEKLFF

j_gene: TRBJ1-1
v_gene: TRBV30
d_gene: .
CDR3nt: TGTGCCTGGAGGTCACAGCGGGACACTGAAGCTTTCTTT
CDR3aa: CAWRSQRDTEAFF

j_gene: TRBJ1-4
v_gene: TRBV6-6
d_gene: .
CDR3nt: TGTGCCAGCAGTTACGTACGGGCAACTAATGAAAAACTGTTTTTT
CDR3aa: CASSYVRATNEKLFF

j_gene: TRBJ1-2
v_gene: TRBV15
d_gene: .
CDR3nt: TGTGCCACCAGCAGAGATCGCGGTGCGGGGTCCTATGGCTACACCTTC
CDR3aa: CATSRDRGAGSYGYTF

j_gene: TRBJ1-1
v_gene: TRBV29-1
d_gene: .
CDR3nt: TGCAGCTTCCGACCCTCGCTTTCAGGTGAAGCTTTCTTT
CDR3aa: CSFRPSLSGEAFF

j_gene: TRBJ1-2
v_gene: TRBV10-2
d_gene: .
CDR3nt: TGCGCCAGCAGTCGAGGCGACTATGGCTACACCTTC
CDR3aa: CASSRGDYGYTF

j_gene: TRBJ2-3
v_gene: TRBV4-1
d_gene: TRBD2
CDR3nt: TGCGCCAGCAGCCAGCCTACCAGCGGGATCAGCACAGATACGCAGTATTTT
CDR3aa: CASSQPTSGISTDTQYF

j_gene: TRBJ1-5
v_gene: TRBV9
d_gene: .
CDR3nt: TGTGCCAGCAGCGGAGCGTATAGCAATCAGCCCCAGCATTTT
CDR3aa: CASSGAYSNQPQHF

j_gene: TRBJ1-5
v_gene: TRBV19
d_gene: TRBD1
CDR3nt: TGTGCCAGTAGTATAAAGATCAAAAGGGACAGGGGTTTTCAGCCCCAGCATTTT
CDR3aa: CASSIKIKRDRGFQPQHF

j_gene: TRBJ2-3
v_gene: TRBV7-2
d_gene: .
CDR3nt: TGTGCCAGCAGCTCGGCGCGGGGAAGTACAGATACGCAGTATTTT
CDR3aa: CASSSARGSTDTQYF

j_gene: TRBJ1-3
v_gene: TRBV5-1
d_gene: TRBD1
CDR3nt: TGCGCCAGCAGACAGGGGTATGGAAACACCATATATTTT
CDR3aa: CASRQGYGNTIYF